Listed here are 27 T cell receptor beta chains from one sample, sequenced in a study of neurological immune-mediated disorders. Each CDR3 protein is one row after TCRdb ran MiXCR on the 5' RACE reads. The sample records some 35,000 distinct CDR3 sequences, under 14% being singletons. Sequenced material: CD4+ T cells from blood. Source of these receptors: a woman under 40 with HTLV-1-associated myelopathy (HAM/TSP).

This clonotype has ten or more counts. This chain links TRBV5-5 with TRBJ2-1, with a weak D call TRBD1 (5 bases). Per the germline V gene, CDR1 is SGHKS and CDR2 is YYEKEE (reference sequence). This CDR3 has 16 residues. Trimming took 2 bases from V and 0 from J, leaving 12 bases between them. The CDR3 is CASSFIPGSSYNEQFF. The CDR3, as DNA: TGTGCCAGCAGCTTTATACCAGGGTCCTCCTACAATGAGCAGTTCTTC.

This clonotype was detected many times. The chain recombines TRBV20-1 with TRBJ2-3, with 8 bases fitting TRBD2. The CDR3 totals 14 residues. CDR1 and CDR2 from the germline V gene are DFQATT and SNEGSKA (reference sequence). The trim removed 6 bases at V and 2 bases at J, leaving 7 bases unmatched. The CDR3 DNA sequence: TGCAGTGCGTGTAAAGCGGGGGACACAGATACGCAGTATTTT. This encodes CSACKAGDTDTQYF.

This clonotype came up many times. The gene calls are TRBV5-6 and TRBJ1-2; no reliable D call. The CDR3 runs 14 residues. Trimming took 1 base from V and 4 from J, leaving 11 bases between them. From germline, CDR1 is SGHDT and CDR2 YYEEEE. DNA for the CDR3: TGTGCCAGCAGCTTGACAGTTTCTGGCTATGGCTACACCTTC. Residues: CASSLTVSGYGYTF.

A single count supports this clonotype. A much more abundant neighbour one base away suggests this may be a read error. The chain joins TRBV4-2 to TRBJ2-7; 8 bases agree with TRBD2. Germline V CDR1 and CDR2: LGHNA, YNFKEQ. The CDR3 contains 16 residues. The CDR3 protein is CASCQLIAGSAYEQYF. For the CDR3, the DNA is TGTGCCAGCTGCCAACTGATAGCGGGGAGTGCCTACGAGCAGTACTTC.

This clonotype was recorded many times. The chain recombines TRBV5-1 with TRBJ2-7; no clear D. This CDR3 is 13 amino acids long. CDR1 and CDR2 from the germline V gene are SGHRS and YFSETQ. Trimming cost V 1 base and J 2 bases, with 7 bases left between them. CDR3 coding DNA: TGCGCCAGCAGCTTGCCAGCAACCTACGAGCAGTACTTC. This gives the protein CASSLPATYEQYF. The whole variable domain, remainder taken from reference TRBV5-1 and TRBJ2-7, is KAGVTQTPRYLIKTRGQQVTLSCSPISGHRSVSWYQQTPGQGLQFLFEYFSETQRNKGNFPGRFSGRQFSNSRSEMNVSTLELGDSALYLCASSLPATYEQYFGPGTRLTVT.

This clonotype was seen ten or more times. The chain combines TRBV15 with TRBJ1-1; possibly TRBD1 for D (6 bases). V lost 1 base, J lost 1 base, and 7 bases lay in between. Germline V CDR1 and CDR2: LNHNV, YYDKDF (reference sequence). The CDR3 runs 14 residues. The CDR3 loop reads CATSRGGANTEAFF. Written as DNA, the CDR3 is TGTGCCACCAGCAGAGGGGGGGCGAACACTGAAGCTTTCTTT.

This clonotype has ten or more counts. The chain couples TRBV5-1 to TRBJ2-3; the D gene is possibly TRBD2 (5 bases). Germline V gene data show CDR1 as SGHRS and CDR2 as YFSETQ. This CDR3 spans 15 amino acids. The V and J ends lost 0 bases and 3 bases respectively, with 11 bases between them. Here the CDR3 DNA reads TGCGCCAGCAGCTTGGAGGACTCATTGACAGATACGCAGTATTTT. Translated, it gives CASSLEDSLTDTQYF.

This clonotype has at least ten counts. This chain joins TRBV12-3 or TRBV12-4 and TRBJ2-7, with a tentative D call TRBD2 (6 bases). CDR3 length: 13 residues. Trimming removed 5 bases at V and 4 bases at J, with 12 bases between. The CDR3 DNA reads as TGTGCCAGCAGTCCCTATCGGGGGTACGAGCAGTACTTC. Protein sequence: CASSPYRGYEQYF.

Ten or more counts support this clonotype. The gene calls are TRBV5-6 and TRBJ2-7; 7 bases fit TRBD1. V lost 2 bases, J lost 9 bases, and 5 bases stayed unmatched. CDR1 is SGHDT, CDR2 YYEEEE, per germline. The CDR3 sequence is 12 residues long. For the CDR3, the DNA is TGTGCCAGCAGCTTAAAGGGGGCATGGCAGTACTTC. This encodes CASSLKGAWQYF.

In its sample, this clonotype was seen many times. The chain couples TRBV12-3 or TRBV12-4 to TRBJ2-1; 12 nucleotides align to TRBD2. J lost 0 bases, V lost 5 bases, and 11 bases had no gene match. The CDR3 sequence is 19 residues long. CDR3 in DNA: TGTGCCAGCAGTCCAACCGGACTAGCGGGGTCGAGCTCCTACAATGAGCAGTTCTTC. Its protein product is CASSPTGLAGSSSYNEQFF.

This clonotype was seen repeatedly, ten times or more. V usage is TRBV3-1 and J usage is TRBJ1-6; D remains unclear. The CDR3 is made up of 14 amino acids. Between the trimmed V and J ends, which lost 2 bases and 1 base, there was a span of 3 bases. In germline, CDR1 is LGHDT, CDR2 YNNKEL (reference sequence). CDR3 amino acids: CASSQRSYNSPLHF. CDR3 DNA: TGTGCCAGCAGCCAAAGGTCCTATAATTCACCCCTCCACTTT.

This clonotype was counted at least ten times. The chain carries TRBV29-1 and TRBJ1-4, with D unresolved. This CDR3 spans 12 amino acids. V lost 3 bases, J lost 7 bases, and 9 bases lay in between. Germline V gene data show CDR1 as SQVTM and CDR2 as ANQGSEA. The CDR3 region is CSVEVGSEKLFF. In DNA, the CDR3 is TGCAGCGTTGAGGTGGGGAGTGAAAAACTGTTTTTT.

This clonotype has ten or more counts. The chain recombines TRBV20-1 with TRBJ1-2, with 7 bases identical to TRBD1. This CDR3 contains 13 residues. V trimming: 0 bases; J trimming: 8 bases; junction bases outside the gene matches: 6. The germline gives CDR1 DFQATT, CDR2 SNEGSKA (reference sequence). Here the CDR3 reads CSAREGGDRGYTF. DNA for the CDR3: TGCAGTGCTAGAGAGGGAGGGGACAGAGGCTACACCTTC.

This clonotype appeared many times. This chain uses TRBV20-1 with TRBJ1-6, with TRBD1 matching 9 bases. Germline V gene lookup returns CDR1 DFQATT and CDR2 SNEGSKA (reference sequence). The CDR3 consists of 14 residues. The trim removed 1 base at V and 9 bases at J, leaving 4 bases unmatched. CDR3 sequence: CSARVDRGTSPLHF. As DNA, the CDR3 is TGCAGTGCTAGAGTCGACAGGGGGACTTCACCCCTCCACTTT.

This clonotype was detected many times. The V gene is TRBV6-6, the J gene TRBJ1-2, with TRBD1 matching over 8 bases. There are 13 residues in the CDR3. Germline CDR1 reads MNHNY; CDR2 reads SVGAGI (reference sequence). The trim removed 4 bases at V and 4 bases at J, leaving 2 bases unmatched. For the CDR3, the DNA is TGTGCCAGCAGTTCGGGACAGGCCTATGGCTACACCTTC. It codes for CASSSGQAYGYTF.

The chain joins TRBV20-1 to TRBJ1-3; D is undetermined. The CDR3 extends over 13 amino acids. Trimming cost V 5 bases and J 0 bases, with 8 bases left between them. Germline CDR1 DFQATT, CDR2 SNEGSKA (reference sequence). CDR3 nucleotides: TGCAGTGCTTACCACCCCTCTGGAAACACCATATATTTT. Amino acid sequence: CSAYHPSGNTIYF.

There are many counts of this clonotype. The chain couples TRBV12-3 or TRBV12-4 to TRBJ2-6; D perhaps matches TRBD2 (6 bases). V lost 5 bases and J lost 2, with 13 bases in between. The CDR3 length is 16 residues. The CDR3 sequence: CASSLLTGAGANVLTF. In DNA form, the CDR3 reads TGTGCCAGCAGTCTCTTGACGGGGGCTGGGGCCAACGTCCTGACTTTC.

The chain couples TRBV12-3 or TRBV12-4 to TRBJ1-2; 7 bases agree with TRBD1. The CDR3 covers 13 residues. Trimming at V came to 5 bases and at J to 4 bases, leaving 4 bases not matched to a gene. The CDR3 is CASSRDSLYGYTF. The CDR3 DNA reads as TGTGCCAGCAGTCGGGACAGCCTCTATGGCTACACCTTC.

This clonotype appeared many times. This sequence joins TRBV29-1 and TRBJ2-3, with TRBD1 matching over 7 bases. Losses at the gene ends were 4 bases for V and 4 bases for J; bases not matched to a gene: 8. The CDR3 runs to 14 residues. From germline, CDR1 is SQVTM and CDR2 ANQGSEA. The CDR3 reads CSVARGQVADTQYF. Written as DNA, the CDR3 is TGCAGCGTTGCGAGGGGGCAGGTCGCAGATACGCAGTATTTT.

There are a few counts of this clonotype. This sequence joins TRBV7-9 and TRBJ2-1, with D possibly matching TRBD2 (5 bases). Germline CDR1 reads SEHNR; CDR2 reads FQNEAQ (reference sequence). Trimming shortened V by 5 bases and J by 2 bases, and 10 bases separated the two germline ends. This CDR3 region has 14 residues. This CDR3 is CASSPMTTYNEQFF. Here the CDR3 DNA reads TGTGCCAGCAGCCCAATGACTACCTACAATGAGCAGTTCTTC. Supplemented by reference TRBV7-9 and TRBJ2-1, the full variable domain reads DTGVSQNPRHKITKRGQNVTFRCDPISEHNRLYWYRQTLGQGPEFLTYFQNEAQLEKSRLLSDRFSAERPKGSFSTLEIQRTEQGDSAMYLCASSPMTTYNEQFFGPGTRLTVL.

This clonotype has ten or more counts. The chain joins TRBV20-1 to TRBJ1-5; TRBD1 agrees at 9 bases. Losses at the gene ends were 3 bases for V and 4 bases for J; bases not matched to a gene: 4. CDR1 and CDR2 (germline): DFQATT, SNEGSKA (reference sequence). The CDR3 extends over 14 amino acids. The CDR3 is CSARGQGANQPQHF. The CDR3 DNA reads TGCAGTGCTAGGGGACAGGGTGCAAATCAGCCCCAGCATTTT.

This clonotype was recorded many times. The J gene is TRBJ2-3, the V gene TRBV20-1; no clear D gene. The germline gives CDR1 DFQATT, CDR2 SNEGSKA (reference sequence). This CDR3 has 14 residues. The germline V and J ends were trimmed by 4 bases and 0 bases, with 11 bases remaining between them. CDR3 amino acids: CSAKGGPSTDTQYF. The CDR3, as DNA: TGCAGTGCTAAGGGCGGTCCTAGCACAGATACGCAGTATTTT.

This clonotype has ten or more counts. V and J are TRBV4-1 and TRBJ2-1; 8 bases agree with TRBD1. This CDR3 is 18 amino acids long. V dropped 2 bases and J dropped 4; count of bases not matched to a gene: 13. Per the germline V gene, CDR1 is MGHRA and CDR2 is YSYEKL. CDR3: CASSQKPGPGTGYNEQFF. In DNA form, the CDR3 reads TGCGCCAGCAGCCAAAAACCGGGACCCGGGACAGGATACAATGAGCAGTTCTTC.

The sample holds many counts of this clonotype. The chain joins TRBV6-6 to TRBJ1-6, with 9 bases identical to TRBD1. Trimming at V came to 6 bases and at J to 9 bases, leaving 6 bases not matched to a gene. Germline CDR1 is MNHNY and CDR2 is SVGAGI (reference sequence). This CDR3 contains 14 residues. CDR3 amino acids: CASSRGQGSSPLHF. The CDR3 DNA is TGTGCCAGCAGCAGGGGACAGGGAAGTTCACCCCTCCACTTT.

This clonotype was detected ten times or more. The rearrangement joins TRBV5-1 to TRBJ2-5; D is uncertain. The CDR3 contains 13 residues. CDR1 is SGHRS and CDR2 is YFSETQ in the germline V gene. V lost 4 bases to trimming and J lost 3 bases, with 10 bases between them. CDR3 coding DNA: TGCGCCAGCAGCATGGGTGGGGAAGAGACCCAGTACTTC. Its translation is CASSMGGEETQYF. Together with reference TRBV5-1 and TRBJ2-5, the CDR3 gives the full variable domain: KAGVTQTPRYLIKTRGQQVTLSCSPISGHRSVSWYQQTPGQGLQFLFEYFSETQRNKGNFPGRFSGRQFSNSRSEMNVSTLELGDSALYLCASSMGGEETQYFGPGTRLLVL.

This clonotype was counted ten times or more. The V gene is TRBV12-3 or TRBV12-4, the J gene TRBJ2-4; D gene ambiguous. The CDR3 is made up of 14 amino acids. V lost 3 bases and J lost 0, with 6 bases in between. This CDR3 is CASSFRQAKNIQYF. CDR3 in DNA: TGTGCCAGCAGTTTTCGCCAAGCCAAAAACATTCAGTACTTC.

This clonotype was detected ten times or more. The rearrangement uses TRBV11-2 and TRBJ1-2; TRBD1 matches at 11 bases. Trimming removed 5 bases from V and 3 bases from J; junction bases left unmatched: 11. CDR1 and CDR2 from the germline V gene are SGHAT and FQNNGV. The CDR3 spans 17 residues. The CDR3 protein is CASSSIRDRGRDYGYTF. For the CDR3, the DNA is TGTGCCAGCAGCAGCATCCGGGACAGGGGGAGAGACTATGGCTACACCTTC.